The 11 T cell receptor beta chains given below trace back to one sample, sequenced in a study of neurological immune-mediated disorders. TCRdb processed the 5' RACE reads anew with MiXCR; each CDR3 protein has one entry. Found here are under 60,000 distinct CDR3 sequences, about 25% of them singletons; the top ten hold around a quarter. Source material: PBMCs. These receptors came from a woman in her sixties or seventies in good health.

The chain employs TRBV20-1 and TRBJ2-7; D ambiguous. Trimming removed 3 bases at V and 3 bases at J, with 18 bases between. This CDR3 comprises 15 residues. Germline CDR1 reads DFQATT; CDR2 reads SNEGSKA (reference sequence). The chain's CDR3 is CSARSSTSIFYEQYF. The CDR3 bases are TGCAGTGCTAGGAGTAGCACCTCGATCTTCTACGAGCAGTACTTC.

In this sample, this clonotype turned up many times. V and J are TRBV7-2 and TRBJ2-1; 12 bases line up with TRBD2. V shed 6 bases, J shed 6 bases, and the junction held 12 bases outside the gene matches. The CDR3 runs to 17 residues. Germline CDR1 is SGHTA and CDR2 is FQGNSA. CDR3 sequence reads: CASRAPMLAGGRNEQFF. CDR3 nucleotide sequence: TGTGCCAGCAGGGCACCAATGCTAGCGGGAGGGCGCAATGAGCAGTTCTTC.

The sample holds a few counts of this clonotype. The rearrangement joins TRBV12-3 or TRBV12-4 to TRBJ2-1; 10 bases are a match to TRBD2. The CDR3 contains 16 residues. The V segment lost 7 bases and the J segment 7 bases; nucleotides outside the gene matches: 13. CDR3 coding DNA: TGTGCCAGCAACCCAGGGGCTAGCGGGAGTCAGAATGAGCAGTTCTTC. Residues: CASNPGASGSQNEQFF.

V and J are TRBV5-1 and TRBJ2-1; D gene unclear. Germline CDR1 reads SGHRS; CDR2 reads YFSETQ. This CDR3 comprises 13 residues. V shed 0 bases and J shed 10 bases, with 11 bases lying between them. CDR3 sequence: CASSLGPGQEQFF. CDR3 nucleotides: TGCGCCAGCAGCTTGGGTCCCGGCCAAGAGCAGTTCTTC.

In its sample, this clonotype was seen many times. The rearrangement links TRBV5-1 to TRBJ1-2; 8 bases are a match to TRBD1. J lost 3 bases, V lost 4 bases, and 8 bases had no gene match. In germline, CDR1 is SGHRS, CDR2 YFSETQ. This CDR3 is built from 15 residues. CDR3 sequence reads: CASSPRGQEDYGYTF. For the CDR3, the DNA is TGCGCCAGCAGCCCCAGGGGACAGGAGGACTATGGCTACACCTTC.

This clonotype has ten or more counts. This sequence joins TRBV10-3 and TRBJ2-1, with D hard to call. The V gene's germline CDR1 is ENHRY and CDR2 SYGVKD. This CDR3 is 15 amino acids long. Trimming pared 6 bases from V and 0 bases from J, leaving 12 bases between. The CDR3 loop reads CAISRDASSYNEQFF. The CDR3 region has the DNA TGTGCCATCAGCCGCGACGCTAGCTCCTACAATGAGCAGTTCTTC.

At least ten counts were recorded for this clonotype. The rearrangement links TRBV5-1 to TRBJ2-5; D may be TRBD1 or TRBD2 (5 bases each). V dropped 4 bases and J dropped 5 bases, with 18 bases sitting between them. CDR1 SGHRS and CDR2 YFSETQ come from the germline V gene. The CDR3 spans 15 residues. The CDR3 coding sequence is TGCGCCAGCAGCACAGGACCCATTCGAGGGGAGACCCAGTACTTC. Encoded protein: CASSTGPIRGETQYF.

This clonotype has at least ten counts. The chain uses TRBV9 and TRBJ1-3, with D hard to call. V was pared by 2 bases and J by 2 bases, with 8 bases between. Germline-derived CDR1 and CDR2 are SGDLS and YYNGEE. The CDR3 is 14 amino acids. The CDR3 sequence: CASSVGTTGNTIYF. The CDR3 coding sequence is TGTGCCAGCAGCGTGGGCACTACTGGAAACACCATATATTTT.

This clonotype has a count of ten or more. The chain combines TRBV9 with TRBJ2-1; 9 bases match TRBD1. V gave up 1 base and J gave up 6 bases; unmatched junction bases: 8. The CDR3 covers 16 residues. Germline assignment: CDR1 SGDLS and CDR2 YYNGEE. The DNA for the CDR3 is TGTGCCAGCAGCGTATCCCAACAGGGGGCGGGCAATGAGCAGTTCTTC. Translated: CASSVSQQGAGNEQFF.

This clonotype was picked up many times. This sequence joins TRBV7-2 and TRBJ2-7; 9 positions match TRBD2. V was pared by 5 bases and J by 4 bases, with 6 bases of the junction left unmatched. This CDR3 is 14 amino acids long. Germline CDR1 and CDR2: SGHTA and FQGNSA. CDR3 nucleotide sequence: TGTGCCAGCAGCCTTAGCGGGAGAGGGTACGAGCAGTACTTC. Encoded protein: CASSLSGRGYEQYF.

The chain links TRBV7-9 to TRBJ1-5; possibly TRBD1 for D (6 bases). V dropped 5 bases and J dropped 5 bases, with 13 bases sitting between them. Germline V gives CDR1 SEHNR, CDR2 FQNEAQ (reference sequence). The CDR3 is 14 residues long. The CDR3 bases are TGTGCCAGCAGCGTGGGGGGGGCGGATCAGCCCCAGCATTTT. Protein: CASSVGGADQPQHF.